The present T cell receptor (beta chain) was sequenced within a study of PD-1 blockade in classical Hodgkin lymphoma. Overall study: Patients were dosed intravenously with nivolumab at 3 mg/kg every 2 weeks.

Every patient relapsed after autologous stem cell transplantation, and brentuximab vedotin exposure varied. Complete response, partial response or progressive disease constituted the best responses recorded. Trimming removed 6 bases from V and 3 bases from J; junction bases left unmatched: 15. Germline CDR1 is MNHEY and CDR2 is SMNVEV (reference sequence). This CDR3 is built from 18 residues. This clone appeared once. Its antigen is not identified. The assay was immunoSEQ multiplex PCR, and TCRdb's table has in-frame clones only and misses some. The repertoire consists of approximately 12,000 clones, with around 80% occurring once and the leading ten covering about 5%. The study, taken as a whole, reports: A significant rise in TCR diversity was seen by C4D1 for CD4+ cells but not for CD8+ cells. Complete responders possessed baseline diversity comparable to newly diagnosed patients.

The V gene is TRBV27, the J gene TRBJ2-7; 12 bases align to TRBD1. This TCR was recovered from a human donor with classical Hodgkin lymphoma. Specimen: peripheral blood mononuclear cells (PBMCs), collected before the second cycle of nivolumab. DNA for the CDR3: TGTGCCAGCAGGAACAGGGACAGGGGGCCAGCGGGGATCTACGAGCAGTACTTC. It yields the protein CASRNRDRGPAGIYEQYF.